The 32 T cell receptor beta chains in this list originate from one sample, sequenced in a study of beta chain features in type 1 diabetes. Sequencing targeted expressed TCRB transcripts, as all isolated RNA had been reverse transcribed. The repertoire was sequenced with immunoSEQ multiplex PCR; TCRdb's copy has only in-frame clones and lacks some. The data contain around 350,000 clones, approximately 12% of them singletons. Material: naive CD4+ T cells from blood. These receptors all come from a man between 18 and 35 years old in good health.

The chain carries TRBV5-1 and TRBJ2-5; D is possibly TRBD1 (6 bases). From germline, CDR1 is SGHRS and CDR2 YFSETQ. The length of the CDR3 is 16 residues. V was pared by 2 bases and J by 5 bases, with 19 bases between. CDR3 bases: TGCGCCAGCAGCTTCGGAACAGGGAAGAGAGAGGAGACCCAGTACTTC. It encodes CASSFGTGKREETQYF.

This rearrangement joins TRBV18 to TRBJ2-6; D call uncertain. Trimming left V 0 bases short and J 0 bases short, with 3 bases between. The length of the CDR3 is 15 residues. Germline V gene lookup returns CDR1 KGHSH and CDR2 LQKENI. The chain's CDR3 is CASSPPRSGANVLTF. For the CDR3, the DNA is TGTGCCAGCTCACCACCCCGCTCTGGGGCCAACGTCCTGACTTTC.

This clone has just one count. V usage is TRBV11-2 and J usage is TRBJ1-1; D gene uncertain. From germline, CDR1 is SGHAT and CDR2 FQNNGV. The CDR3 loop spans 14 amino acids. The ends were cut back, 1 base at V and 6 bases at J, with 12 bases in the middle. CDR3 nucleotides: TGTGCCAGCAGCTTAGGTTTGTCCGGGGCTGAAGCTTTCTTT. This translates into CASSLGLSGAEAFF.

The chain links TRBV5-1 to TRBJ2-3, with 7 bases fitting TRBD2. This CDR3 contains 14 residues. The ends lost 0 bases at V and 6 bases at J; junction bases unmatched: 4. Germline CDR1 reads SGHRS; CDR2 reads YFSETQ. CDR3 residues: CASSLEVGGDTQYF. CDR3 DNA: TGCGCCAGCAGCTTGGAGGTCGGGGGGGATACGCAGTATTTT.

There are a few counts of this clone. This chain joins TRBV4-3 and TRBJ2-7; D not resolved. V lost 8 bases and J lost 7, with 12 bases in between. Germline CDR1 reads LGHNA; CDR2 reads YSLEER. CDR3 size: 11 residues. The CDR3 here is CASCLFFEQYF. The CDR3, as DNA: TGCGCCAGCTGCCTCTTTTTTGAGCAGTACTTC.

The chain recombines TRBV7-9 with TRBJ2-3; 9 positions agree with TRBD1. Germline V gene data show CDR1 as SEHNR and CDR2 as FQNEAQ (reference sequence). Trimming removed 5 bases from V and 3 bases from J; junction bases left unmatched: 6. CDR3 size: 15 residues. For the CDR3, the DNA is TGTGCCAGCAGCCAAACAGGGGGCATAACAGATACGCAGTATTTT. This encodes CASSQTGGITDTQYF.

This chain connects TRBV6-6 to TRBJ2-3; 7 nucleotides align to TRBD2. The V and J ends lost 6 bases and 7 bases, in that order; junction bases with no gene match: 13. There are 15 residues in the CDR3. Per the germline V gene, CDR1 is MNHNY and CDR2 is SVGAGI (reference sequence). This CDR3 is CASSPVSGMSNTQYF. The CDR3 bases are TGTGCCAGCAGCCCCGTGAGCGGGATGAGTAATACGCAGTATTTT.

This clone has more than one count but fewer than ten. The CDR3 here is CASRFRLSGGRTDTQYF. Written as DNA, the CDR3 is TGTGCCAGCAGGTTCAGGCTTAGCGGGGGCCGCACAGATACGCAGTATTTT. The chain couples TRBV28 to TRBJ2-3; the match to TRBD2 covers 9 bases. V gave up 6 bases and J gave up 1 base; unmatched junction bases: 11. Germline-derived CDR1 and CDR2 are MDHEN and SYDVKM. CDR3 length: 17 amino acids.

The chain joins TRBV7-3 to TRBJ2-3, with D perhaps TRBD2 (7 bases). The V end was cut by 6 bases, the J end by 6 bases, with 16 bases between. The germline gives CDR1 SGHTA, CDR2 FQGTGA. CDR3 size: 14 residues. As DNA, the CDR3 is TGTGCCAGCAGAGCGTTTGCGGGGGCGGATACGCAGTATTTT. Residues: CASRAFAGADTQYF.

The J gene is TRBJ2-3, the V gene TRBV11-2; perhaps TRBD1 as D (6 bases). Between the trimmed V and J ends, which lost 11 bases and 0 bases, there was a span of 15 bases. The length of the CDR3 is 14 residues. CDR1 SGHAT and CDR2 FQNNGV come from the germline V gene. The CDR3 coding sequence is TGTGCCGGTCAGGGACACCTTAGCACAGATACGCAGTATTTT. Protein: CAGQGHLSTDTQYF.

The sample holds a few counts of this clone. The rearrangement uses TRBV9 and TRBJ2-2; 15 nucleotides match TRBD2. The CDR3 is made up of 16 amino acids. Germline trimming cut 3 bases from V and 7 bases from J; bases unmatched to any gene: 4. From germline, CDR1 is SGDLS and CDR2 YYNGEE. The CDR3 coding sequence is TGTGCCAGCAGCGGGGGACTAGCGGGAGGTCTCGGGGAGCTGTTTTTT. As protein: CASSGGLAGGLGELFF.

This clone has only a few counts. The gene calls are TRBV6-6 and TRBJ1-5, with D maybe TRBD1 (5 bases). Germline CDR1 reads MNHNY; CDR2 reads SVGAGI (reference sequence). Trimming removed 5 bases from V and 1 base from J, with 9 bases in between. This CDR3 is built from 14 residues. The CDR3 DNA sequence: TGTGCCAGCAGTCCAGCAGGGAGCAATCAGCCCCAGCATTTT. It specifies CASSPAGSNQPQHF.

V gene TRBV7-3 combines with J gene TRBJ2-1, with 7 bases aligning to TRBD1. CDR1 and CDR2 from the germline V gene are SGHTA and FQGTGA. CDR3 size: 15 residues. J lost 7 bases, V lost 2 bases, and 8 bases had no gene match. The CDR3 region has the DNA TGTGCCAGCAGCTTACGGGGACAGACCCATAATGAGCAGTTCTTC. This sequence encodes CASSLRGQTHNEQFF.

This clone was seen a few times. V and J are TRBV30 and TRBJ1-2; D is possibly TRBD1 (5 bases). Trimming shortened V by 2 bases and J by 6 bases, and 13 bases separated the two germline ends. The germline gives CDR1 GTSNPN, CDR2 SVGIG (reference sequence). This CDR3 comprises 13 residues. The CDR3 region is CAWSPLRGDGYTF. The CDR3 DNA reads TGTGCCTGGAGTCCCCTGCGGGGGGATGGCTACACCTTC.

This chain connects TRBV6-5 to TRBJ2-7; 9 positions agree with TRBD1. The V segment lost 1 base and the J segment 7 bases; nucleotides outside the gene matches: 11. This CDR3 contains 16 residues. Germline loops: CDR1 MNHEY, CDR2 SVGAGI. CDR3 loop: CASSYLESGQGAEQYF. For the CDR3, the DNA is TGTGCCAGCAGTTACTTAGAGTCGGGACAGGGCGCTGAGCAGTACTTC.

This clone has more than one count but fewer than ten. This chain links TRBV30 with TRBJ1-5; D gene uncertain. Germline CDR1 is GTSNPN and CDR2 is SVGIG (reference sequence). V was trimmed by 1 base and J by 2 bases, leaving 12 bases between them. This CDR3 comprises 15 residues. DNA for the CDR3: TGTGCCTGGAGTGACGGACTCTCGGGCAATCAGCCCCAGCATTTT. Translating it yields CAWSDGLSGNQPQHF.

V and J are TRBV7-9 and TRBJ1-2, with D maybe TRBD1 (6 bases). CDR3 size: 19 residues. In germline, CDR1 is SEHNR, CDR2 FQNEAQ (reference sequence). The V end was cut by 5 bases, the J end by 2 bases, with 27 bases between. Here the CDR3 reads CASSRRGGVSAALNYGYTF. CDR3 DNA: TGTGCCAGCAGCCGCAGGGGTGGGGTCAGCGCGGCCCTCAACTATGGCTACACCTTC.

CDR3 protein: CASSYHGTRKRNEQFF. The DNA for the CDR3 is TGTGCCAGCAGTTACCATGGGACTAGGAAGAGGAATGAGCAGTTCTTC. The chain employs TRBV6-6 and TRBJ2-1; 8 bases are shared with TRBD2. The J segment lost 7 bases and the V segment lost 2 bases, leaving 10 bases of the junction unmatched. The CDR3 consists of 16 residues. The germline CDR1 and CDR2 sequences are MNHNY and SVGAGI (reference sequence).

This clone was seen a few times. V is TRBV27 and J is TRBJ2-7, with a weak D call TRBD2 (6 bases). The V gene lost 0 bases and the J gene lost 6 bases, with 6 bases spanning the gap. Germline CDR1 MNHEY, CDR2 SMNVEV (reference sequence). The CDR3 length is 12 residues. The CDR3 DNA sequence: TGTGCCAGCAGTTTATCGGGGGGCGAGCAGTACTTC. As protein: CASSLSGGEQYF.

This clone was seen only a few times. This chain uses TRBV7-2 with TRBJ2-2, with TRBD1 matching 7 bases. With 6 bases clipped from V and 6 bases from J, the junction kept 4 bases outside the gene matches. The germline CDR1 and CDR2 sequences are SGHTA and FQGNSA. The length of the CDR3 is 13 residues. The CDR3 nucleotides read TGTGCCAGCAGTCGGGACAGAGCCGGGGAGCTGTTTTTT. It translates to CASSRDRAGELFF.

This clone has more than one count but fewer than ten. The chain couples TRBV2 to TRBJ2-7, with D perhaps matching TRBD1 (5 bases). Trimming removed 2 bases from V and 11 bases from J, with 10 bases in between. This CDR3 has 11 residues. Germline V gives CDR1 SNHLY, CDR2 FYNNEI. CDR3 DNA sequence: TGTGCCAGCAGTGAAAAGGGGAAAGAGTACTTC. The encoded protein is CASSEKGKEYF.

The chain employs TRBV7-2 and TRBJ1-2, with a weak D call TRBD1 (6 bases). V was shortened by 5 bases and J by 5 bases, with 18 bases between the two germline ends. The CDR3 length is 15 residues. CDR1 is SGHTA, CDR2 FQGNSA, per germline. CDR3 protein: CASSAEHRQEYGYTF. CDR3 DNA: TGTGCCAGCAGCGCCGAACACAGACAGGAGTATGGCTACACCTTC.

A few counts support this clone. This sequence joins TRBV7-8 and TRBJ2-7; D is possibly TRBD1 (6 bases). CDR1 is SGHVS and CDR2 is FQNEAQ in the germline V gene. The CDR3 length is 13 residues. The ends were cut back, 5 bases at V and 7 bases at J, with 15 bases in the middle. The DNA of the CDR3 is TGTGCCAGCAGCGAAAACAGGGTAGGGGAGCAGTACTTC. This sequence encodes CASSENRVGEQYF.

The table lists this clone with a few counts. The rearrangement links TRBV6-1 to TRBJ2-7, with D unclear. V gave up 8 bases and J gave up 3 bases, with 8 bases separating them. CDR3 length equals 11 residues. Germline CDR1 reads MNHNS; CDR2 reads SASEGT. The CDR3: CASGRNYEQYF. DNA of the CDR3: TGTGCCAGCGGCAGGAACTACGAGCAGTACTTC.

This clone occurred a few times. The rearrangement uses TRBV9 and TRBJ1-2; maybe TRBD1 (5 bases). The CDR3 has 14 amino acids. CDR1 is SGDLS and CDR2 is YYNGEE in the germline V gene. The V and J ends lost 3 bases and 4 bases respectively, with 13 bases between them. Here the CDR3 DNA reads TGTGCCAGCAGCGAGGGATTGCAGGGCTATGGCTACACCTTC. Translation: CASSEGLQGYGYTF.

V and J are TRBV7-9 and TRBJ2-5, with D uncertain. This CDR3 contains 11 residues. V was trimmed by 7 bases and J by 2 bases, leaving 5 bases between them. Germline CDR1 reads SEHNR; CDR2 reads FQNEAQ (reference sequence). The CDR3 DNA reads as TGTGCCAGCACCAAACAAGAGACCCAGTACTTC. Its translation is CASTKQETQYF.

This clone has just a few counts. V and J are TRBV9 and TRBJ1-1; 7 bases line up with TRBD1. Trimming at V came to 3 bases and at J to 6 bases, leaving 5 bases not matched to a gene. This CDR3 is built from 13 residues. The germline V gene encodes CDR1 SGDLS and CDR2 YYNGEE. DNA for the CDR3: TGTGCCAGCAGCGCCGACAGGGCTGCTGAAGCTTTCTTT. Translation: CASSADRAAEAFF.

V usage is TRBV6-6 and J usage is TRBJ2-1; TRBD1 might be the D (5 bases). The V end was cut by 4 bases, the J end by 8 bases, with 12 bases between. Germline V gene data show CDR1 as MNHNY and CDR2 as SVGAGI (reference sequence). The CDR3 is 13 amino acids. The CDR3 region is CASSLGQGHEQFF. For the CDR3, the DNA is TGTGCCAGCAGTTTAGGGCAGGGCCATGAGCAGTTCTTC.

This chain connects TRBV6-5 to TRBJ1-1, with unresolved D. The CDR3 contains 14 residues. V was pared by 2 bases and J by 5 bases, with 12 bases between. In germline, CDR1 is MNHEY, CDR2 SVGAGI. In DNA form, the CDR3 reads TGTGCCAGCAGTTACCTAGGGTCGGGAACTGAAGCTTTCTTT. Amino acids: CASSYLGSGTEAFF.

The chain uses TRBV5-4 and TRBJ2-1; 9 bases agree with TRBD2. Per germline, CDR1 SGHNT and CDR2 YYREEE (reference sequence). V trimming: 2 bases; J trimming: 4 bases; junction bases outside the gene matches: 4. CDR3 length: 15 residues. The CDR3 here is CASSLRLAEYNEQFF. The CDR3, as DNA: TGTGCCAGCAGCTTACGACTAGCGGAGTACAATGAGCAGTTCTTC. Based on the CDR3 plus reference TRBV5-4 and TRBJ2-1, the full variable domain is ETGVTQSPTHLIKTRGQQVTLRCSSQSGHNTVSWYQQALGQGPQFIFQYYREEENGRGNFPPRFSGLQFPNYSSELNVNALELDDSALYLCASSLRLAEYNEQFFGPGTRLTVL.

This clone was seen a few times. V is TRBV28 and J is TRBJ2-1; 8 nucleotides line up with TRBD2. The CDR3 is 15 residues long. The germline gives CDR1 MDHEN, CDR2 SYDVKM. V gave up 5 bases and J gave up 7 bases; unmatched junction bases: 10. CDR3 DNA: TGTGCCAGCAGTGAGGCCACGGGAGGGCCGAATGAGCAGTTCTTC. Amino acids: CASSEATGGPNEQFF.

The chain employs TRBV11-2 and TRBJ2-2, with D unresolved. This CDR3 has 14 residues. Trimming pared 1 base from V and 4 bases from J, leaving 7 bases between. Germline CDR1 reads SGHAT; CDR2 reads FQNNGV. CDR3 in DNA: TGTGCCAGCAGCTTAGGTATCTTCACCGGGGAGCTGTTTTTT. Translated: CASSLGIFTGELFF.